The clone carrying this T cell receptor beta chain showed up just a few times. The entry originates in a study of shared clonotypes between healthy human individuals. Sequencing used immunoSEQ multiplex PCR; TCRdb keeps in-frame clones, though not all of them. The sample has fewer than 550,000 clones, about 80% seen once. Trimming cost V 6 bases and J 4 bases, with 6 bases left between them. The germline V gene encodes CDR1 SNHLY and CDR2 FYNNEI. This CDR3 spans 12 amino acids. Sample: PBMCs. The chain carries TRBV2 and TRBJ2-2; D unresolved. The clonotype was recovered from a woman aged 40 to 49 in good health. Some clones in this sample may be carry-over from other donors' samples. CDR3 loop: CASRDLTGELFF. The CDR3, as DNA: TGTGCCAGCAGGGACCTCACCGGGGAGCTGTTTTTT.